This T cell receptor beta chain was retrieved from a study of T-cell memory formation after mild COVID-19. Germline V CDR1 and CDR2: ENHRY, SYGVKD. Germline trimming cut 3 bases from V and 1 base from J; bases unmatched to any gene: 5. The CDR3 loop spans 16 amino acids. TCRdb fed the 5' RACE reads into MiXCR, producing one record per CDR3 protein. The sample includes around 370,000 distinct CDR3 sequences, over 20% of them seen just once. This clonotype was seen more than once but under ten times. The receptor was derived from an adult woman who had mild COVID-19 (a few samples of this study predate the infection). Cell type and time point are not known. The V gene is TRBV10-3, the J gene TRBJ2-4, with TRBD1 matching 8 bases. The sample was PBMCs or a T cell subset sorted from them (not recorded which). The CDR3 here is CAISDSTGGAKNIQYF. CDR3 nucleotides: TGTGCCATCAGTGATTCCACAGGGGGTGCCAAAAACATTCAGTACTTC.